This TCR beta chain was obtained from a study of cytomegalovirus exposure and HLA in healthy donors. Broader study findings: Cytomegalovirus status was reportedly diagnosed by the classifier with high specificity and sensitivity. Some segments of the V type, notably TRBV6-2 and TRBV6-3, were excluded as indistinguishable. Most subjects' HLA-A and HLA-B alleles were reportedly predicted from TCR beta sequences. TCR sequences were mostly rare, though some public TCRs occurred in many donors.

V trimming: 1 base; J trimming: 3 bases; junction bases outside the gene matches: 5. Per germline, CDR1 MGHRA and CDR2 YSYEKL. CDR3 length: 15 residues. As for this clone: Its antigen remains unknown.

The PCR contained 60 Vbeta and 13 Jbeta primers. The repertoire was sequenced with immunoSEQ multiplex PCR; TCRdb's copy has only in-frame clones and lacks some. The table has some 170,000 clones, over 60% seen once. The sample consisted of PBMCs. The TCR sequence derives from a woman aged 25 to 39 in good health and CMV-seronegative. The V call is TRBV4-1, the J call TRBJ1-2; 7 bases align to TRBD1. CDR3 in DNA: TGCGCCAGCAGCCAAGCAGGACAGGACTACTATGGCTACACCTTC. It codes for CASSQAGQDYYGYTF.